This T cell receptor beta chain was sequenced in a study of blood T cell repertoires in COVID-19. On the study more broadly: In each case, the material was cDNA or gDNA derived from T cells, B-cell-depleted T cells, or PBMCs.

The table came from immunoSEQ multiplex PCR; TCRdb's copy has only in-frame clones and leaves some out. In the table there are tens of thousands of clones, about three quarters of which are singletons. The V gene's germline CDR1 is SGDLS and CDR2 YYNGEE. The CDR3 has 15 amino acids. The V end was cut by 4 bases, the J end by 4 bases, with 17 bases between. The sequencing sample was made of peripheral blood. The sequence came from a man aged 45-65 years with active or convalescent COVID-19. The chain links TRBV9 to TRBJ1-2; D is unresolved. CDR3 region: CASSPTEGGFYGYTF. The CDR3 nucleotides read TGTGCCAGCAGCCCAACCGAGGGAGGGTTCTATGGCTACACCTTC.